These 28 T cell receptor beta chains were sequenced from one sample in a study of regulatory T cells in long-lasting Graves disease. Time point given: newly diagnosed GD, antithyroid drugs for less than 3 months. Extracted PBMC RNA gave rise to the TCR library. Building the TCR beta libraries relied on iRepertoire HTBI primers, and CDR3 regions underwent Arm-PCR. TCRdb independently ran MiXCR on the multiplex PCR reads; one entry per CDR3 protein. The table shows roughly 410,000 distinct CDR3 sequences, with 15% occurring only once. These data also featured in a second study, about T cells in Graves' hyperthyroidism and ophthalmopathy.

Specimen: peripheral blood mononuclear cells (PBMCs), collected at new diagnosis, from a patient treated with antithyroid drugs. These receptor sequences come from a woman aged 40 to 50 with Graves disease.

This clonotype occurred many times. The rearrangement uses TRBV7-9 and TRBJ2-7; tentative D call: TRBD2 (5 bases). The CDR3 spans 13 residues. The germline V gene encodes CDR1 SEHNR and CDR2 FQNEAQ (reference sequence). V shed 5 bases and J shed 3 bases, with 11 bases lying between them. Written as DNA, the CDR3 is TGTGCCAGCAGCCGACTACCGGACTACGAGCAGTACTTC. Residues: CASSRLPDYEQYF.

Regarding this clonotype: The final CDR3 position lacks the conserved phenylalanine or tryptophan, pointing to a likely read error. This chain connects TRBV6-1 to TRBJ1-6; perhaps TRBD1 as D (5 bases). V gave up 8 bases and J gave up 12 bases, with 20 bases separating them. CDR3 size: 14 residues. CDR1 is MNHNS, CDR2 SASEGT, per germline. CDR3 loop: CASPRDCLKLPLHL. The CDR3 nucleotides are TGTGCCAGCCCCCGGGACTGCCTCAAATTACCCCTCCACCTT.

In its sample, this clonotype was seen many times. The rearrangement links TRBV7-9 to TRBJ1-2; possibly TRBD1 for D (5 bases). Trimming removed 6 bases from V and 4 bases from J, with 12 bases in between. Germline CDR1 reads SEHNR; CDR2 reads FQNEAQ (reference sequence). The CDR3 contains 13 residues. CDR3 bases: TGTGCCAGCAGACCACAGGAGAGCTATGGCTACACCTTC. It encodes CASRPQESYGYTF.

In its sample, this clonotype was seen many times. CDR3 bases: TGTGCCAGCAGCTTAGATAGCCTAGCGGGAGACAATGAGCAGTTCTTC. It specifies CASSLDSLAGDNEQFF. V and J are TRBV11-3 and TRBJ2-1; 10 bases align to TRBD2. This CDR3 is built from 16 residues. In germline, CDR1 is SGHNT, CDR2 YENEEA. The V gene end was trimmed by 0 bases and the J gene end by 5 bases; junction bases not matched to a gene: 4.

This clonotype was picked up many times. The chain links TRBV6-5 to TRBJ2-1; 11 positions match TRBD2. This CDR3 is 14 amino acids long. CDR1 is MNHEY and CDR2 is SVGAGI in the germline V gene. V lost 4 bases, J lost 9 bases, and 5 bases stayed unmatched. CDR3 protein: CASSFSGRGGEQFF. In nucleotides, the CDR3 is TGTGCCAGCAGTTTTAGCGGGAGGGGGGGTGAGCAGTTCTTC.

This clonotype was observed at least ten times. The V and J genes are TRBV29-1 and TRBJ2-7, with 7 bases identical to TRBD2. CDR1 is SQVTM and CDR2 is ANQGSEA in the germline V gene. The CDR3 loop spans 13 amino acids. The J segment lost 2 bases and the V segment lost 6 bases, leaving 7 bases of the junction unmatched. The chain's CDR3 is CSVLEAGTYEQYF. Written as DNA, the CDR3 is TGCAGCGTCCTAGAAGCGGGGACCTACGAGCAGTACTTC.

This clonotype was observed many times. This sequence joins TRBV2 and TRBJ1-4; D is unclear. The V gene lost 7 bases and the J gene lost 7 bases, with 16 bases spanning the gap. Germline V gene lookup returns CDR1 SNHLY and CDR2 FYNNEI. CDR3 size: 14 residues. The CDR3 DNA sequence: TGTGCCAGCACCCCTGTAGCCGGTGGTGAAAAACTGTTTTTT. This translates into CASTPVAGGEKLFF.

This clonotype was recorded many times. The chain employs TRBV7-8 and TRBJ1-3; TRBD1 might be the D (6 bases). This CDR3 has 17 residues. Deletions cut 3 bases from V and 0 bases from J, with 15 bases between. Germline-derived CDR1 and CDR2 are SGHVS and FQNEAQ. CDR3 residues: CASSFSPGQDSGNTIYF. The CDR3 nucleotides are TGTGCCAGCAGCTTCTCACCGGGACAAGACTCTGGAAACACCATATATTTT. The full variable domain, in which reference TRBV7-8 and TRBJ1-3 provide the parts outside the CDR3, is GAGVSQSPRYKVAKRGQDVALRCDPISGHVSLFWYQQALGQGPEFLTYFQNEAQLDKSGLPSDRFFAERPEGSVSTLKIQRTQQEDSAVYLCASSFSPGQDSGNTIYFGEGSWLTVV.

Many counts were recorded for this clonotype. The CDR3 loop reads CASSPSGTPPGELFF. Written as DNA, the CDR3 is TGTGCCAGTAGTCCCTCCGGGACTCCCCCCGGGGAGCTGTTTTTT. The genes are TRBV19 and TRBJ2-2; perhaps TRBD2 as D (6 bases). The CDR3 consists of 15 residues. The ends were cut back, 5 bases at V and 6 bases at J, with 16 bases in the middle. Per germline, CDR1 LNHDA and CDR2 SQIVND (reference sequence).

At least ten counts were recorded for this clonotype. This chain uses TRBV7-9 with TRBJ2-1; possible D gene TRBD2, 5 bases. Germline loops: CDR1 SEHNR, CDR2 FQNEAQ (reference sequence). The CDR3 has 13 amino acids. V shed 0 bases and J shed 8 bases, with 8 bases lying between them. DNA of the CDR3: TGTGCCAGCAGCTTAGCCCGGCGGGATGAGCAGTTCTTC. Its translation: CASSLARRDEQFF.

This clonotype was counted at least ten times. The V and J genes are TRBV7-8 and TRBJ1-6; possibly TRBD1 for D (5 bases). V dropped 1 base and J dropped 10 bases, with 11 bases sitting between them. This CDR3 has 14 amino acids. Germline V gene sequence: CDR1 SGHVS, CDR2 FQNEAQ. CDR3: CASSLDHRGSPLHF. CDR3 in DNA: TGTGCCAGCAGCTTAGACCACCGGGGGTCACCCCTCCACTTT.

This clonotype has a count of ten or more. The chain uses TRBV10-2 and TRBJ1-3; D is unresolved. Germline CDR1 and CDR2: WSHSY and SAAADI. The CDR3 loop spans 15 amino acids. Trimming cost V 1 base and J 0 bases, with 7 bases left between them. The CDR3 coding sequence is TGCGCCAGCAGTGAGTGGGCCAGCTCTGGAAACACCATATATTTT. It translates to CASSEWASSGNTIYF.

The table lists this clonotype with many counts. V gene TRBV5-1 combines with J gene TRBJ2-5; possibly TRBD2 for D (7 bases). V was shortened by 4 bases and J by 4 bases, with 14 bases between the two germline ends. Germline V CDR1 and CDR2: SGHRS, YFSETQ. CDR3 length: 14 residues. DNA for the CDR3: TGCGCCAGCAGCCGAGAGAGGGGGGGAGAGACCCAGTACTTC. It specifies CASSRERGGETQYF.

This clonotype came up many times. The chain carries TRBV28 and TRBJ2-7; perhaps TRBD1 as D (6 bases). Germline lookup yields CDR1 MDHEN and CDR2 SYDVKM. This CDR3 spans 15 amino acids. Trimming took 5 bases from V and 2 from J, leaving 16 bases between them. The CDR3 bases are TGTGCCAGCAGTGGGGGCGTGGGAAATACCTACGAGCAGTACTTC. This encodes CASSGGVGNTYEQYF.

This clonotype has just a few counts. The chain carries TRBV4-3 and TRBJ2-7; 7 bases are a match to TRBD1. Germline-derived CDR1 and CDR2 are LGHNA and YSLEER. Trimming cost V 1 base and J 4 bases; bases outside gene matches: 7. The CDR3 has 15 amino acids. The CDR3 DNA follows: TGCGCCAGCAGCCAAGGTCAGGGGGTAGGTTACGAGCAGTACTTC. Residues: CASSQGQGVGYEQYF.

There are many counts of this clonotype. The DNA for the CDR3 is TGTGCCAGCAGGACTACCACAGGGGCGGGAGAGACCCAGTACTTC. It yields the protein CASRTTTGAGETQYF. This chain uses TRBV2 with TRBJ2-5, with TRBD1 matching over 7 bases. This CDR3 contains 15 residues. V was clipped by 6 bases and J by 4 bases; unmatched bases: 11. CDR1 SNHLY and CDR2 FYNNEI come from the germline V gene.

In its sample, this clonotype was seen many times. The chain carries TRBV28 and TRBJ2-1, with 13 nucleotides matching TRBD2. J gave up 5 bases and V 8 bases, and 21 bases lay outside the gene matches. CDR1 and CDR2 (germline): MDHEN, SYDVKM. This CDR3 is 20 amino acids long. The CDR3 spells CASQYSVFGLAGDRDNEQFF. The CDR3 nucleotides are TGTGCCAGCCAATACTCAGTGTTCGGACTAGCGGGAGACCGAGACAATGAGCAGTTCTTC.

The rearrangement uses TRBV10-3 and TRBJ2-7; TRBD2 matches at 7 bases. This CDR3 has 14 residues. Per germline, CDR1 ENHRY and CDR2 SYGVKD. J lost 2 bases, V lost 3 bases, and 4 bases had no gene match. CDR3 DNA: TGTGCCATCAGTGACGAGCGGGAACCCTACGAGCAGTACTTC. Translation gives CAISDEREPYEQYF.

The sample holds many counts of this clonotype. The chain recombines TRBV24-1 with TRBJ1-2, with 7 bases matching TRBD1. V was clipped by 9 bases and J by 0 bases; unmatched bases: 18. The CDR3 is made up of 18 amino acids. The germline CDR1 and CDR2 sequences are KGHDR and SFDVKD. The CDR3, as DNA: TGTGCCACCCTCCTTTACCCCCTTGGGACAGCCGCTAACTATGGCTACACCTTC. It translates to CATLLYPLGTAANYGYTF.

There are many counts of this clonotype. This CDR3 reads CASSLVAGKRDEQYF. The DNA of the CDR3 is TGCGCCAGCAGCTTGGTAGCAGGGAAGCGCGACGAGCAGTACTTC. The rearrangement links TRBV5-1 to TRBJ2-7; perhaps TRBD1 as D (5 bases). The CDR3 is made up of 15 amino acids. V was pared by 0 bases and J by 5 bases, with 15 bases between. Germline V CDR1 and CDR2: SGHRS, YFSETQ.

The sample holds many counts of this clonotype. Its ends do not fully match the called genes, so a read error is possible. Here the CDR3 reads CASSPKTGVSSYNEQFF. The CDR3 DNA reads TGTGCTAGCAGCCCTAAAACGGGAGTGAGCTCCTACAATGAGCAGTTCTTC. The V and J genes are TRBV7-7 and TRBJ2-1; D might be TRBD2 (6 bases). Germline V gene data show CDR1 as SSHAT and CDR2 as FNYEAQ (reference sequence). The CDR3 spans 17 residues.

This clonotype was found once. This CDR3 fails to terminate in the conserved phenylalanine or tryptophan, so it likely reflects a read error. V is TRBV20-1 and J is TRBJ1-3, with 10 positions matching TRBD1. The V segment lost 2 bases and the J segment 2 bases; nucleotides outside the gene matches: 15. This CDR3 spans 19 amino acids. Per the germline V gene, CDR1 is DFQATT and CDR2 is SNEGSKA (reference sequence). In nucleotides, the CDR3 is TGCAGTGCTAGACCAGATCCGGGACAGGGGAAAGCTGCTGGAAACACCATATATTTG. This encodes CSARPDPGQGKAAGNTIYL.

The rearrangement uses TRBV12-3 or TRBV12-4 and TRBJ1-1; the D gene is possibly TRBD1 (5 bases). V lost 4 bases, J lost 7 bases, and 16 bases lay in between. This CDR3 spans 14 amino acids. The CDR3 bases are TGTGCCAGCAGTTCCCGGACACAGTCGTATGAAGCTTTCTTT. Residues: CASSSRTQSYEAFF.

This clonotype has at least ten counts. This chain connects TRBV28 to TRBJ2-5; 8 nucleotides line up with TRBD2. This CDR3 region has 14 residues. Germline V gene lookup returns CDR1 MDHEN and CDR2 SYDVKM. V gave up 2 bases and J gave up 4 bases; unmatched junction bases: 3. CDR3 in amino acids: CASSLDGLAETQYF. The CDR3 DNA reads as TGTGCCAGCAGTTTAGACGGACTAGCAGAGACCCAGTACTTC.

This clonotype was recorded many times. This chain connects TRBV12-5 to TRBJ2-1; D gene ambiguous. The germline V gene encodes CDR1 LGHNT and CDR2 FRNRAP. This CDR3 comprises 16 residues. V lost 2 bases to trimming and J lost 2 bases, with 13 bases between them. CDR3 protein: CASGLTIPQAYNEQFF. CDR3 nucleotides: TGTGCTAGTGGTTTGACCATCCCGCAGGCCTACAATGAGCAGTTCTTC.

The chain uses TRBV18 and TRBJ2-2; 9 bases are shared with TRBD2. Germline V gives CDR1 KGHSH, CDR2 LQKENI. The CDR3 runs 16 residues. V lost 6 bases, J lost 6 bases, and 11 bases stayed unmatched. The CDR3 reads CASSPLPAGGSGELFF. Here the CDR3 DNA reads TGTGCCAGCTCGCCCTTACCAGCGGGAGGTTCCGGGGAGCTGTTTTTT.

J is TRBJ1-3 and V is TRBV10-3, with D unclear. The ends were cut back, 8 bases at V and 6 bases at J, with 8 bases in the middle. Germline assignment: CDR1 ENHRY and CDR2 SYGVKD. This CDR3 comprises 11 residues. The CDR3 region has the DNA TGTGCCATCGGCCTACAAAACACCATATATTTT. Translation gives CAIGLQNTIYF.

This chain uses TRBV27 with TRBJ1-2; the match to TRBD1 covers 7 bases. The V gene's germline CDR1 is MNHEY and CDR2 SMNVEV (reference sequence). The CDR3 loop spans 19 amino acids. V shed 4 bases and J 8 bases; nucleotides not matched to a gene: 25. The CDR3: CASSSTSAGTDSQHPGYTF. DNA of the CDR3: TGTGCCAGCAGTTCAACAAGTGCCGGGACAGATTCCCAACACCCCGGCTACACCTTC.